This TCR beta chain was sequenced for a study of blood T cell repertoires in COVID-19. Sequenced by immunoSEQ multiplex PCR; TCRdb stores in-frame clones only, minus some. In the table there are approximately 250,000 clones, about 91% of which are singletons. Germline lookup yields CDR1 PRHDT and CDR2 FYEKMQ (reference sequence). The CDR3 runs 15 residues. On this clone itself: The germline gene is not matched at one end of the junction; a read error may be the cause.

The TCR was taken from a woman between 40 and 50 years old with acute COVID-19. This rearrangement joins TRBV13 to TRBJ1-1, with D uncertain. Input material: PBMCs or T cells enriched from blood (not recorded which). This chain's CDR3 is CASSHSLGSTPDAFF. The CDR3 nucleotides are TGTGCCAGCAGCCATTCCCTAGGGAGCACCCCTGACGCTTTCTTT.